What follows describes a single T cell receptor beta chain. Its antigen is unknown. These data belong to a study of cytomegalovirus exposure and HLA in healthy donors. About the study: In an early release, HLA-typed donors contributed 77 million or so unique TCR sequences.

In the PCR, 60 Vbeta and 13 Jbeta primers were used. Method: immunoSEQ multiplex PCR; TCRdb's copy keeps in-frame clones and lacks some. Of hundreds of thousands of clones listed, approximately 82% are singletons. The V gene's germline CDR1 is MNHEY and CDR2 SVGAGI. V was clipped by 6 bases and J by 0 bases, with 8 bases between them. The CDR3 has 13 amino acids. The study, taken as a whole, reports: The classifier, whose performance was assessed in both the original and validation cohorts, reportedly diagnosed cytomegalovirus status with high specificity and sensitivity.

This chain joins TRBV6-5 and TRBJ1-2, with D possibly matching TRBD1 (6 bases). The source is a man between 18 and 29 years old in good health and CMV-seronegative. Sequencing used PBMCs. DNA of the CDR3: TGTGCCAGCAGCCGGGACACTAACTATGGCTACACCTTC. Its translation: CASSRDTNYGYTF.